These 10 T cell receptor beta chains came from one sample sequenced in a study of sequential checkpoint blockade in melanoma. Only in-frame clones appear in the TCRdb table, and some are missing; sequencing was by immunoSEQ multiplex PCR. Altogether over 10,000 clones are present, 25% to 35% being singletons, with the ten largest covering about 15%. Stated treatment: randomized to nivolumab then ipilimumab (arm A) or the reverse (arm B). The source material was tumor tissue (inferred from file names), sampled from a patient given nivolumab and ipilimumab in sequence. The receptor source for this set is a human donor with melanoma.

The chain joins TRBV6-8 to TRBJ2-3, with 7 bases fitting TRBD2. The CDR3 covers 17 residues. The ends lost 0 bases at V and 0 bases at J; junction bases unmatched: 6. Germline V gives CDR1 MNHGY, CDR2 SAAAGT. The CDR3 loop reads CASSYSASGSSTDTQYF. The CDR3 nucleotides read TGTGCCAGCAGTTACTCGGCTAGCGGATCTAGCACAGATACGCAGTATTTT.

The chain combines TRBV11-3 with TRBJ2-1, with 8 nucleotides matching TRBD2. V trimming: 6 bases; J trimming: 6 bases; junction bases outside the gene matches: 10. Germline V CDR1 and CDR2: SGHNT, YENEEA. CDR3 length: 15 amino acids. CDR3 region: CASSPIAGSGNEQFF. The CDR3 DNA reads TGTGCCAGCAGTCCCATAGCGGGATCTGGCAATGAGCAGTTCTTC.

This rearrangement joins TRBV6-8 to TRBJ1-3, with a weak D call TRBD1 (6 bases). Per the germline V gene, CDR1 is MNHGY and CDR2 is SAAAGT. The V gene lost 5 bases and the J gene lost 3 bases, with 14 bases spanning the gap. CDR3 length: 15 residues. The CDR3 sequence is CASSQAQGSGNTIYF. CDR3 nucleotides: TGTGCCAGCAGTCAAGCACAGGGAAGTGGAAACACCATATATTTT.

The chain is built from TRBV6-8 and TRBJ2-3, with D tentatively TRBD2 (6 bases). The CDR3 is 13 amino acids. V was trimmed by 6 bases and J by 5 bases, leaving 12 bases between them. Germline CDR1 reads MNHGY; CDR2 reads SAAAGT. This CDR3 reads CASREGLRDTQYF. In DNA, the CDR3 is TGTGCCAGCAGAGAGGGACTGAGAGATACGCAGTATTTT.

The V call is TRBV29-1, the J call TRBJ2-3; D is possibly TRBD2 (6 bases). CDR1 is SQVTM, CDR2 ANQGSEA, per germline. This CDR3 region has 16 residues. V was trimmed by 7 bases and J by 0 bases, leaving 20 bases between them. For the CDR3, the DNA is TGCAGCGCCGTCCCTATAGCGGAGCACAGCACAGATACGCAGTATTTT. Encoded protein: CSAVPIAEHSTDTQYF.

This clone was seen more than once but under ten times. The chain links TRBV6-8 to TRBJ2-7, with 9 positions matching TRBD1. CDR3 length equals 15 residues. Germline V gene lookup returns CDR1 MNHGY and CDR2 SAAAGT. V dropped 0 bases and J dropped 2; count of bases not matched to a gene: 2. The CDR3 DNA reads TGTGCCAGCAGTTACTCACAGGGGGCAACCTACGAGCAGTACTTC. It encodes CASSYSQGATYEQYF.

By proportion, this clone is medium-sized. This chain connects TRBV11-3 to TRBJ1-3; the D gene is possibly TRBD1 (5 bases). The germline CDR1 and CDR2 sequences are SGHNT and YENEEA. Trimming took 5 bases from V and 0 from J, leaving 8 bases between them. This CDR3 has 14 residues. This CDR3 reads CASSPGTSGNTIYF. The CDR3 coding sequence is TGTGCCAGCAGCCCTGGGACCTCTGGAAACACCATATATTTT.

This clone was observed a few times. This chain joins TRBV1 and TRBJ2-2. TRBV1 is a pseudogene. CDR3 length equals 15 residues. CDR3 protein: CASSRGTSGTGELFF. CDR3 DNA: TGCGCCAGCAGCCGAGGGACGTCCGGGACCGGGGAGCTGTTTTTT.

The CDR3 here is CASSLVDRRGGELFF. As DNA, the CDR3 is TGTGCCAGCAGTTTAGTGGACAGGAGAGGCGGGGAGCTGTTTTTT. The chain carries TRBV28 and TRBJ2-2; TRBD1 matches at 7 bases. The germline V gene has CDR1 MDHEN and CDR2 SYDVKM. The CDR3 loop spans 15 amino acids. V lost 2 bases and J lost 7; bases outside the gene matches: 7.

This chain connects TRBV15 to TRBJ2-4; D gene unclear. CDR3 length: 14 amino acids. CDR1 is LNHNV and CDR2 is YYDKDF in the germline V gene (reference sequence). Deletions cut 8 bases from V and 0 bases from J, with 11 bases between. The CDR3 region has the DNA TGTGCCACCGCAGGTGTGCTAGCCAAAAACATTCAGTACTTC. As protein: CATAGVLAKNIQYF.